The entry that follows covers one T cell receptor beta chain sequence. This sample stems from a study of blood T cell repertoires in COVID-19. On the study more broadly: Whether acute or convalescent, the COVID-19 samples came from the United States, Italy and Spain. The cDNA or gDNA used as material had been derived from T cells, B-cell-depleted T cells, or PBMCs.

In the study's own analysis: Reference gene primer amplification gave estimated nucleated cell counts. Profiled with immunoSEQ multiplex PCR; TCRdb holds only in-frame clones, not every one. V and J calls and clone size follow that table, whereas D and trimming were derived from the DNA. Of about 40,000 clones in the sample, approximately 90% were seen once. The source is a woman older than 75 with active COVID-19. The sequenced sample consisted of peripheral blood.

CDR3 amino acids: CASSIIQTGVLWNTIYF. CDR3 coding DNA: TGTGCCAGCAGCATCATTCAGACAGGGGTCTTGTGGAACACCATATATTTT. The chain recombines TRBV5-6 with TRBJ1-3, with 8 bases that match TRBD1. Germline loops: CDR1 SGHDT, CDR2 YYEEEE. The CDR3 sequence is 17 residues long. V lost 4 bases, J lost 7 bases, and 16 bases stayed unmatched.